One and the same sample provided the 16 T cell receptor beta chains below, sequenced in a study of T cells after posttransplantation cyclophosphamide. The protocol was immunoSEQ multiplex PCR, while the TCRdb copy is restricted to in-frame clones and leaves out a portion. Of about 16,000 clones detected, roughly 84% appear once; the ten largest clones hold less than 4%. Controls had myeloablative marrow grafts with methotrexate and calcineurin inhibitor, sampled at 1 year. This specimen was PBMCs, taken after an allogeneic stem cell transplant with a calcineurin inhibitor and methotrexate. Source of these receptors: a male patient in his fifties who received an allogeneic stem cell transplant from an unrelated donor, was CMV-positive, and had chronic GVHD only. Some T cells may have originated in the graft donor.

This clone was seen just once. V usage is TRBV28 and J usage is TRBJ1-1, with 7 nucleotides matching TRBD1. In germline, CDR1 is MDHEN, CDR2 SYDVKM. Unmatched junction bases numbered 4, after V lost 4 bases and J lost 5 bases. The CDR3 consists of 13 residues. CDR3 DNA: TGTGCCAGCAGTTACAGGGGAAGAACTGAAGCTTTCTTT. Its translation is CASSYRGRTEAFF.

The chain joins TRBV9 to TRBJ2-1; 11 bases match TRBD1. Germline loops: CDR1 SGDLS, CDR2 YYNGEE. V trimming: 3 bases; J trimming: 6 bases; junction bases outside the gene matches: 14. CDR3 length: 18 residues. This CDR3 reads CASSAAGQGAQLSNEQFF. The DNA of the CDR3 is TGTGCCAGCAGCGCGGCCGGACAGGGGGCTCAGTTAAGCAATGAGCAGTTCTTC.

The gene calls are TRBV5-4 and TRBJ2-7; maybe TRBD2 (5 bases). With 3 bases removed from V and 5 bases from J, the gap between germline ends came to 9 bases. Germline V CDR1 and CDR2: SGHNT, YYREEE (reference sequence). The CDR3 sequence is 12 residues long. The CDR3 coding sequence is TGTGCCAGCAGCTCGGACTCTGACGAGCAGTACTTC. This translates into CASSSDSDEQYF.

V is TRBV19 and J is TRBJ1-3, with D possibly matching TRBD1 (5 bases). V gave up 6 bases and J gave up 3 bases, with 21 bases separating them. The CDR3 consists of 17 residues. Germline CDR1 and CDR2: LNHDA and SQIVND (reference sequence). CDR3 sequence reads: CASRIRARDSLGNTIYF. The CDR3 DNA reads TGTGCCAGTAGGATAAGGGCCCGGGACTCCCTTGGAAACACCATATATTTT.

The genes are TRBV5-6 and TRBJ2-7, with D perhaps matching TRBD2 (6 bases). Per germline, CDR1 SGHDT and CDR2 YYEEEE. Trimming took 0 bases from V and 7 from J, leaving 11 bases between them. There are 13 residues in the CDR3. The CDR3 reads CASSLVEGREQYF. The DNA for the CDR3 is TGTGCCAGCAGCTTGGTGGAGGGGCGGGAGCAGTACTTC.

The chain couples TRBV2 to TRBJ2-7; no clear D gene. This CDR3 has 11 residues. Germline-derived CDR1 and CDR2 are SNHLY and FYNNEI. Trimming left V 4 bases short and J 6 bases short, with 7 bases between. CDR3 DNA sequence: TGTGCCAGCAGTGTCTCGGGCGAGCAGTACTTC. Residues: CASSVSGEQYF.

V and J are TRBV6-6 and TRBJ1-2; D gene ambiguous. Trimming removed 6 bases at V and 6 bases at J, with 17 bases between. Germline lookup yields CDR1 MNHNY and CDR2 SVGAGI (reference sequence). The CDR3 covers 14 residues. In DNA form, the CDR3 reads TGTGCCAGCAGCAAAGACACGACGGCGAATGGCTACACCTTC. It codes for CASSKDTTANGYTF.

The rearrangement uses TRBV9 and TRBJ2-1; possible D gene TRBD2, 5 bases. Trimming stripped 2 bases from V and 9 bases from J, with 9 bases between. This CDR3 comprises 12 residues. CDR1 is SGDLS, CDR2 YYNGEE, per germline. CDR3 bases: TGTGCCAGCAGCGTGCGACGGGGTGAGCAGTTCTTC. This codes for CASSVRRGEQFF.

The J gene is TRBJ2-2, the V gene TRBV4-1; D ambiguous. Trimming removed 3 bases at V and 6 bases at J, with 14 bases between. Germline-derived CDR1 and CDR2 are MGHRA and YSYEKL. The CDR3 has 15 residues. The DNA of the CDR3 is TGCGCCAGCAGCCAGGAGAGCTTGAGTCCCGGGGAGCTGTTTTTT. Encoded protein: CASSQESLSPGELFF.

The chain uses TRBV5-6 and TRBJ1-5; 11 positions match TRBD1. Per germline, CDR1 SGHDT and CDR2 YYEEEE. The CDR3 runs to 17 residues. J was trimmed by 3 bases and V by 0 bases; bases with no gene match: 5. The CDR3 nucleotides are TGTGCCAGCAGCTTGGGGACAGGGGGCTTTTCCAATCAGCCCCAGCATTTT. Translating it yields CASSLGTGGFSNQPQHF.

Of note for this clone: No DNA is shown, since the ends of the CDR3 on it are uncertain; the CDR3 is the one TCRdb lists. This rearrangement joins TRBV28 to TRBJ2-7; the table's D call TRBD1 went unverified against the DNA. The CDR3 contains 11 residues when both ends are counted. CDR1 and CDR2 from the germline V gene are MDHEN and SYDVKM. CDR3 loop: CASSSSGQPYF.

The chain recombines TRBV6-5 with TRBJ2-7, with TRBD2 matching over 10 bases. The CDR3 spans 15 residues. The J segment lost 6 bases and the V segment lost 6 bases, leaving 11 bases of the junction unmatched. Germline V lookup: CDR1 MNHEY, CDR2 SVGAGI. The CDR3 bases are TGTGCCAGCAGCCTATCGGGACTAGCGCGCAGCGAGCAGTACTTC. Its translation is CASSLSGLARSEQYF.

V and J are TRBV7-9 and TRBJ2-7, with 8 positions matching TRBD1. V trimming: 2 bases; J trimming: 3 bases; junction bases outside the gene matches: 6. The CDR3 runs to 15 residues. Germline assignment: CDR1 SEHNR and CDR2 FQNEAQ (reference sequence). CDR3 in DNA: TGTGCCAGCAGCTTATCTCCAGGGGGCATCTACGAGCAGTACTTC. Translating gives CASSLSPGGIYEQYF.

About this clone itself: This likely comes from a read error, as the CDR3 has no conserved phenylalanine or tryptophan at its end. The rearrangement joins TRBV27 to TRBJ1-2, with 7 bases lining up with TRBD1. V lost 7 bases to trimming and J lost 8 bases; unmatched junction nucleotides: 13. CDR1 MNHEY and CDR2 SMNVEV come from the germline V gene (reference sequence). The CDR3 spans 14 residues. CDR3: CASTRKGALNGYTV. Here the CDR3 DNA reads TGTGCCAGCACCCGAAAGGGGGCGCTTAACGGCTACACCGTC.

This clone appeared a few times. The chain joins TRBV12-5 to TRBJ2-7; 10 nucleotides align to TRBD1. The germline CDR1 and CDR2 sequences are LGHNT and FRNRAP. The V segment lost 1 base and the J segment 0 bases; nucleotides outside the gene matches: 0. This CDR3 comprises 15 residues. The CDR3 loop is CASGLGTGGSYEQYF. The DNA of the CDR3 is TGTGCTAGTGGTTTGGGGACAGGGGGCTCCTACGAGCAGTACTTC. Variable domain in full (rest from reference TRBV12-5 and TRBJ2-7): DARVTQTPRHKVTEMGQEVTMRCQPILGHNTVFWYRQTMMQGLELLAYFRNRAPLDDSGMPKDRFSAEMPDATLATLKIQPSEPRDSAVYFCASGLGTGGSYEQYFGPGTRLTVT.

This clone was counted once. V gene TRBV21-1 combines with J gene TRBJ2-5; the table's D call, TRBD1, has no DNA check behind it. TRBV21-1 is labeled a pseudogene. CDR3 size: 17 residues. CDR3 in DNA: TGTGCCAGCAGCAAAGAGTCAGGGTGCCCCTACCAAGAGACCCAGTACTTC. Protein: CASSKESGCPYQETQYF.